The 17 T cell receptor beta chains presented below share a single source sample, sequenced in a study of memory CD4+ T cells and cytomegalovirus serostatus. Profiling relied on immunoSEQ multiplex PCR, and the TCRdb table lists in-frame clones only, not all of them. The sample lists about 29,000 clones, about 81% occurring once. Single viable CD3+CD4+CD8-CD45RO+ cells were sorted as the memory CD4+ T cells. The sequencing sample was made of memory CD4+ T cells from blood. Receptors originate from an adult in good health and CMV-seronegative.

The V and J genes are TRBV6-1 and TRBJ2-2; 7 bases line up with TRBD1. CDR1 is MNHNS, CDR2 SASEGT, per germline. J lost 1 base, V lost 6 bases, and 5 bases had no gene match. The CDR3 consists of 15 residues. DNA for the CDR3: TGTGCCAGCAGCAGACGACAGGGGAACACCGGGGAGCTGTTTTTT. Residues: CASSRRQGNTGELFF.

This clone was seen only once. This chain uses TRBV4-1 with TRBJ1-6, with 7 bases identical to TRBD1. Per the germline V gene, CDR1 is MGHRA and CDR2 is YSYEKL. J was trimmed by 4 bases and V by 3 bases; bases with no gene match: 6. The length of the CDR3 is 16 residues. CDR3 coding DNA: TGCGCCAGCAGCCAGGGGGACAGACAGTATAATTCACCCCTCCACTTT. This encodes CASSQGDRQYNSPLHF.

The rearrangement links TRBV21-1 to TRBJ2-7; TRBD1, the table's D call, was not compared with the DNA. TRBV21-1 is shown as a pseudogene. The CDR3 contains 15 residues. Here the CDR3 reads CASSKVQTERYEQYF. CDR3 sequence (DNA): TGTGCCAGCAGCAAAGTTCAGACAGAACGCTACGAGCAGTACTTC.

V and J are TRBV2 and TRBJ2-1; TRBD1 matches 9 bases. The CDR3 length is 14 residues. The trim removed 4 bases at V and 7 bases at J, leaving 5 bases unmatched. Germline loops: CDR1 SNHLY, CDR2 FYNNEI. CDR3 protein: CASSVSGQGNEQFF. CDR3 DNA sequence: TGTGCCAGCAGTGTCTCAGGACAGGGGAATGAGCAGTTCTTC.

The chain has TRBV5-1 and TRBJ1-3; 12 bases match TRBD1. J lost 0 bases, V lost 3 bases, and 7 bases had no gene match. The germline gives CDR1 SGHRS, CDR2 YFSETQ. This CDR3 region has 18 residues. The CDR3 spells CASSWTGTGGNSGNTIYF. CDR3 coding DNA: TGCGCCAGCAGCTGGACCGGGACAGGGGGCAACTCTGGAAACACCATATATTTT.

V and J are TRBV19 and TRBJ2-2, with a tentative D call TRBD2 (6 bases). CDR1 and CDR2 (germline): LNHDA, SQIVND (reference sequence). V lost 0 bases, J lost 6 bases, and 14 bases lay in between. The CDR3 extends over 16 amino acids. CDR3 region: CASSIERVGGAGELFF. The CDR3 bases are TGTGCCAGTAGTATAGAAAGGGTCGGGGGAGCCGGGGAGCTGTTTTTT.

The gene calls are TRBV30 and TRBJ1-4; tentatively, D is TRBD1 (5 bases). Trimming stripped 4 bases from V and 6 bases from J, with 9 bases between. CDR1 and CDR2 from the germline V gene are GTSNPN and SVGIG (reference sequence). The CDR3 runs to 12 residues. DNA of the CDR3: TGTGCCTGGACCGCGGGGGATGAAAAACTGTTTTTT. It yields the protein CAWTAGDEKLFF.

This chain connects TRBV10-1 to TRBJ1-1, with TRBD1 matching 10 bases. This CDR3 is 14 amino acids long. V shed 6 bases, J shed 6 bases, and the junction held 7 bases outside the gene matches. Germline loops: CDR1 WNHNN, CDR2 SYGVQD (reference sequence). This chain's CDR3 is CASSSDRGLAEAFF. The CDR3 DNA reads TGCGCCAGCAGCTCCGACAGGGGGCTGGCTGAAGCTTTCTTT.

V usage is TRBV4-2 and J usage is TRBJ2-3, with D possibly being TRBD2 (5 bases). V was trimmed by 4 bases and J by 2 bases, leaving 13 bases between them. The CDR3 covers 15 residues. CDR1 is LGHNA, CDR2 YNFKEQ, per germline. The CDR3 DNA reads TGTGCCAGCAGCCCGGGGAGAAGCTTCACAGATACGCAGTATTTT. Translation gives CASSPGRSFTDTQYF.

This clone was seen a single time. The CDR3 bases are TGTGCCAGTAGTACCCATATGAACTCTGGAAACACCATATATTTT. It yields the protein CASSTHMNSGNTIYF. The genes are TRBV19 and TRBJ1-3, with D hard to call. Per the germline V gene, CDR1 is LNHDA and CDR2 is SQIVND (reference sequence). The CDR3 is 15 amino acids. Trimming took 4 bases from V and 0 from J, leaving 10 bases between them.

The chain has TRBV30 and TRBJ2-2, with 11 bases identical to TRBD2. This CDR3 has 16 amino acids. V trimming: 0 bases; J trimming: 7 bases; junction bases outside the gene matches: 7. Germline CDR1 and CDR2: GTSNPN and SVGIG (reference sequence). The CDR3, as DNA: TGTGCCTGGAGTGTACTAGCGGGGGTGTTGGGCGGGGAGCTGTTTTTT. It codes for CAWSVLAGVLGGELFF.

This clone appeared a few times. The chain employs TRBV11-2 and TRBJ2-1, with a tentative D call TRBD1 (6 bases). CDR3 length: 16 residues. Trimming removed 4 bases at V and 1 base at J, with 14 bases between. Germline values: CDR1 SGHAT, CDR2 FQNNGV. The CDR3 region has the DNA TGTGCCAGCAGCTCCCTCCCCAGGGGTTCCTACAATGAGCAGTTCTTC. Translation gives CASSSLPRGSYNEQFF.

The V and J genes are TRBV11-2 and TRBJ1-1, with D maybe TRBD1 (6 bases). This CDR3 is built from 16 residues. The V gene lost 2 bases and the J gene lost 11 bases, with 24 bases spanning the gap. Germline V gene data show CDR1 as SGHAT and CDR2 as FQNNGV. This chain's CDR3 is CASSLSRGNPGQVAFF. The CDR3 DNA is TGTGCCAGCAGCTTAAGCAGGGGCAATCCGGGGCAGGTCGCTTTCTTT.

This rearrangement joins TRBV6-1 to TRBJ1-6; no reliable D call. V lost 0 bases and J 10 bases, leaving 10 bases between the germline ends. Looked up from germline, CDR1 is MNHNS and CDR2 is SASEGT. The CDR3 consists of 14 residues. CDR3 amino acids: CASSEALVGSPLHF. The DNA of the CDR3 is TGTGCCAGCAGTGAAGCGTTGGTAGGATCACCCCTCCACTTT.

V and J are TRBV5-8 and TRBJ1-1; D not certain. The CDR3 covers 11 residues. Trimming removed 6 bases at V and 4 bases at J, with 7 bases between. Germline CDR1 SGHTS, CDR2 YDEGEE. The CDR3 spells CASIGLTEAFF. Here the CDR3 DNA reads TGTGCCAGCATAGGTCTCACTGAAGCTTTCTTT. Full variable domain (missing parts from reference TRBV5-8 and TRBJ1-1): EAGVTQSPTHLIKTRGQQATLRCSPISGHTSVYWYQQALGLGLQFLLWYDEGEERNRGNFPPRFSGRQFPNYSSELNVNALELEDSALYLCASIGLTEAFFGQGTRLTVV.

The V and J genes are TRBV4-3 and TRBJ1-5; no clear D. With 0 bases removed from V and 9 bases from J, the gap between germline ends came to 15 bases. Germline V gives CDR1 LGHNA, CDR2 YSLEER. CDR3 length: 15 amino acids. CDR3 DNA: TGCGCCAGCAGCCAAGACCAGAGCAGCCGGTCGCCCCAGCATTTT. This encodes CASSQDQSSRSPQHF.

The chain carries TRBV19 and TRBJ2-7; a weak D match, TRBD2 (6 bases). The CDR3 consists of 12 residues. The V end was cut by 9 bases, the J end by 7 bases, with 16 bases between. Germline CDR1 is LNHDA and CDR2 is SQIVND (reference sequence). The CDR3 coding sequence is TGTGCCAGCTCCACGCGGGCGGGGGAGCAGTACTTC. Protein: CASSTRAGEQYF.